The T cell receptor beta chain described here comes from a study of blood T cell repertoires in COVID-19 (dated by TCRdb to 2020 to 2021). Describing the broader study: Collaborator samples came from the United States, Italy and Spain and covered acute and convalescent phases of COVID-19. The prospective study material was composed of cDNA or gDNA derived from T cells, B-cell-depleted T cells, or PBMCs. HLA class I and class II types, where available, came from metadata supplied by the sample provider rather than from assay-based typing. The dataset comprised deeply sampled blood TCRbeta repertoires from subjects exposed to, actively infected with, or recovered from COVID-19. The samples were drawn from two sources: the first 160 participants of the ongoing ImmuneRACE study, and over 1,000 subjects contributed by 6 global collaborators. A de-identified subject ID, COVID-19 status, age in years and sex were almost always included in the sample metadata. A freely available public database, intended as a resource for researchers studying the immune response to SARS-CoV-2, is where the repertoires were released. What the research found in general, with its limitations: The amount of clinical and demographic metadata varied by source and participant and was provided uncurated.

In Seattle, one collaborating source enrolled patients while the infection was active and tracked those patients longitudinally over the course of disease. The collaborating institutions used their own protocols to collect whole blood in K2EDTA tubes. For TCRbeta analysis, collaborators shipped samples in one of three forms: frozen whole blood, isolated PBMCs, or DNA extracted from either of those sample types. TCRbeta CDR3 regions were amplified from genomic DNA by means of the immunoSEQ Assay, a bias-controlled multiplex PCR. Under the source paper's analysis protocol: Within the assay, amplification of reference gene primers was used to estimate how many nucleated cells each sample contained. To quantify the absolute abundance of each unique TCRbeta CDR3 rearrangement, sequence reads were collapsed and filtered. Productive Simpson clonality was computed per sample as the square root of Simpson's diversity index over productive rearrangements. Sourced from immuneACCESS, this table was stored by TCRdb with only in-frame sequences that have V and J called. A share of the clones is absent; for the studies checked, an unresolved V gene accounts for under half, and the remainder has no known explanation. V and J calls and clone size are as listed in that table; D and trimming were resolved from the DNA. For this sample the table gives around 280,000 clones, of which roughly nine tenths were detected only once. Roughly 11% of the sample is in the top ten clones.

Worth noting for this clone: This receptor's antigen is unknown. No much larger clone exists at a distance of one base, and base qualities are not known.

Sequenced material: peripheral blood. This sequence originates from a woman in her thirties with COVID-19, enrolled during active disease.

The sequence in DNA is TGTGCAAGTCGCGTGGCGGCCAATCAGCCCCAGCATTTT. This sequence encodes CASRVAANQPQHF. The V and J segments used are TRBV12-2 and TRBJ1-5. TRBV12-2 is a pseudogene locus. From its cysteine to its phenylalanine, the CDR3 spans 13 amino acids. The retained sequence is limited to the CDR3, 39 bases, with the frame set at the first base.